One and the same sample provided the 30 T cell receptor beta chains below, sequenced in a study of blood T cell repertoires in COVID-19. The repertoire was sequenced with immunoSEQ multiplex PCR; TCRdb's copy has only in-frame clones and lacks some. The top ten clones hold about an eighth of a sample with some 97,000 clones, about 85% of them seen once. Material: peripheral blood. These receptors came from a man in his fifties with active or convalescent COVID-19.

The genes are TRBV9 and TRBJ2-5; 15 bases are shared with TRBD2. The length of the CDR3 is 21 residues. Trimming cost V 3 bases and J 2 bases; bases outside gene matches: 17. Germline V gene data show CDR1 as SGDLS and CDR2 as YYNGEE. CDR3 in amino acids: CASSDLLGLAGGPCWQETQYF. In DNA, the CDR3 is TGTGCCAGCAGCGATCTCCTCGGACTAGCGGGAGGGCCGTGTTGGCAAGAGACCCAGTACTTC.

The chain is built from TRBV9 and TRBJ2-7, with D perhaps TRBD1 (6 bases). The V gene's germline CDR1 is SGDLS and CDR2 YYNGEE. The ends were cut back, 1 base at V and 5 bases at J, with 10 bases in the middle. The CDR3 totals 13 residues. CDR3: CASSVQQGHEQYF. DNA for the CDR3: TGTGCCAGCAGCGTACAACAGGGTCACGAGCAGTACTTC.

V usage is TRBV27 and J usage is TRBJ2-3; a weak D match, TRBD2 (5 bases). The CDR3 runs 16 residues. V was cut by 2 bases and J by 0 bases, with 12 bases left in between. Germline assignment: CDR1 MNHEY and CDR2 SMNVEV (reference sequence). The CDR3 reads CASSLGWRTSTDTQYF. Here the CDR3 DNA reads TGTGCCAGCAGTTTAGGGTGGAGGACTAGCACAGATACGCAGTATTTT.

V and J are TRBV7-3 and TRBJ2-1; 11 nucleotides match TRBD2. CDR1 is SGHTA, CDR2 FQGTGA, per germline. Losses at the gene ends were 5 bases for V and 4 bases for J; bases not matched to a gene: 7. The CDR3 has 16 residues. The chain's CDR3 is CASSEIGTSGYNEQFF. CDR3 DNA sequence: TGTGCCAGCAGCGAGATAGGGACTAGCGGATACAATGAGCAGTTCTTC.

This clone was counted a single time. The rearrangement uses TRBV18 and TRBJ2-7; 12 positions agree with TRBD2. The CDR3 totals 14 residues. Germline CDR1 KGHSH, CDR2 LQKENI. After removal of 4 bases from V and 4 bases from J, the junction contained 2 bases not matched to a gene. The chain's CDR3 is CASSLGLAGYEQYF. In nucleotides, the CDR3 is TGTGCCAGCTCACTTGGACTAGCGGGGTACGAGCAGTACTTC.

This sequence joins TRBV24-1 and TRBJ2-1; 7 nucleotides agree with TRBD2. CDR1 is KGHDR, CDR2 SFDVKD, per germline. V shed 4 bases, J shed 7 bases, and the junction held 12 bases outside the gene matches. The CDR3 runs to 16 residues. The CDR3 DNA reads TGTGCCACCAGTGACCAGACTAGCAATGGTGGGAATGAGCAGTTCTTC. Its translation is CATSDQTSNGGNEQFF.

The rearrangement uses TRBV28 and TRBJ1-5; TRBD1 might be the D (6 bases). CDR1 MDHEN and CDR2 SYDVKM come from the germline V gene. The CDR3 is 13 residues long. V lost 6 bases and J lost 5, with 11 bases in between. The CDR3 loop reads CASSLDRYQPQHF. CDR3 DNA: TGTGCCAGCAGCCTCGACAGGTATCAGCCCCAGCATTTT. Full variable domain (rest looked up from reference TRBV28 and TRBJ1-5): DVKVTQSSRYLVKRTGEKVFLECVQDMDHENMFWYRQDPGLGLRLIYFSYDVKMKEKGDIPEGYSVSREKKERFSLILESASTNQTSMYLCASSLDRYQPQHFGDGTRLSIL.

The chain carries TRBV4-1 and TRBJ2-7; weak D call: TRBD2 (5 bases). The CDR3 has 15 residues. The V and J ends lost 1 base and 0 bases respectively, with 10 bases between them. Germline lookup yields CDR1 MGHRA and CDR2 YSYEKL. CDR3 DNA: TGCGCCAGCAGCCAAGTCCCTAGCAGCTCCTACGAGCAGTACTTC. Protein sequence: CASSQVPSSSYEQYF.

J is TRBJ1-4 and V is TRBV5-4; 7 positions agree with TRBD1. CDR3 length: 14 amino acids. J gave up 6 bases and V 2 bases, and 4 bases lay outside the gene matches. Germline V gene lookup returns CDR1 SGHNT and CDR2 YYREEE (reference sequence). The CDR3 spells CASSLTGDDEKLFF. The CDR3 coding sequence is TGTGCCAGCAGCTTAACAGGGGATGATGAAAAACTGTTTTTT.

This rearrangement joins TRBV9 to TRBJ1-3, with 8 bases identical to TRBD1. The CDR3 totals 16 residues. V shed 0 bases and J 4 bases; nucleotides not matched to a gene: 6. Looked up from germline, CDR1 is SGDLS and CDR2 is YYNGEE. CDR3 loop: CASSVAQGALGNTIYF. CDR3 coding DNA: TGTGCCAGCAGCGTAGCTCAGGGGGCCTTGGGAAACACCATATATTTT.

The chain joins TRBV9 to TRBJ1-4; TRBD1 aligns across 8 bases. This CDR3 is 17 amino acids long. Germline assignment: CDR1 SGDLS and CDR2 YYNGEE. V trimming: 2 bases; J trimming: 5 bases; junction bases outside the gene matches: 11. CDR3 coding DNA: TGTGCCAGCAGCGTCGGGACAGGTGCCTTTCTGAATGAAAAACTGTTTTTT. Translated: CASSVGTGAFLNEKLFF.

The V call is TRBV2, the J call TRBJ1-2; 9 bases agree with TRBD1. The CDR3 is 14 amino acids. Germline V gives CDR1 SNHLY, CDR2 FYNNEI. The ends lost 6 bases at V and 3 bases at J; junction bases unmatched: 5. The CDR3 loop is CASSQQGADYGYTF. CDR3 bases: TGTGCCAGCAGCCAACAGGGGGCTGACTATGGCTACACCTTC.

This rearrangement joins TRBV28 to TRBJ1-2; 9 nucleotides agree with TRBD1. Per germline, CDR1 MDHEN and CDR2 SYDVKM. The CDR3 has 17 residues. J lost 5 bases, V lost 1 base, and 11 bases had no gene match. CDR3 nucleotide sequence: TGTGCCAGCAGTTTATCAGCGGGACAGGGAAGTACTTATGGCTACACCTTC. Translated, it gives CASSLSAGQGSTYGYTF.

The chain combines TRBV28 with TRBJ2-3; 11 bases line up with TRBD2. Trimming at V came to 8 bases and at J to 2 bases, leaving 9 bases not matched to a gene. Germline V gene sequence: CDR1 MDHEN, CDR2 SYDVKM. This CDR3 has 16 amino acids. CDR3 protein: CASPHPSGRPTDTQYF. The CDR3 bases are TGTGCCAGCCCTCATCCTAGCGGGAGGCCCACAGATACGCAGTATTTT.

CDR3 in DNA: TGTGCCAGCTCACCCAATCCCGGTAGCGGCTCCTACGAGCAGTACTTC. Translating gives CASSPNPGSGSYEQYF. The chain combines TRBV18 with TRBJ2-7; maybe TRBD2 (6 bases). The CDR3 runs 16 residues. Germline CDR1 and CDR2: KGHSH and LQKENI. The ends were cut back, 3 bases at V and 0 bases at J, with 15 bases in the middle.

This chain connects TRBV11-3 to TRBJ2-3; 7 bases align to TRBD1. CDR3 size: 15 residues. Per germline, CDR1 SGHNT and CDR2 YENEEA. The V gene end was trimmed by 5 bases and the J gene end by 0 bases; junction bases not matched to a gene: 5. As DNA, the CDR3 is TGTGCCAGCAGCCGAACAGGGGACAGCACAGATACGCAGTATTTT. Encoded protein: CASSRTGDSTDTQYF.

V and J are TRBV12-3 or TRBV12-4 and TRBJ2-4; 9 positions match TRBD2. CDR3 size: 13 residues. Unmatched junction bases numbered 2, after V lost 5 bases and J lost 6 bases. Here the CDR3 reads CASSLLAGNIQYF. In DNA, the CDR3 is TGTGCCAGCAGTCTACTAGCGGGAAACATTCAGTACTTC.

The genes are TRBV28 and TRBJ1-6; tentative D call: TRBD1 (6 bases). The CDR3 has 15 amino acids. V dropped 8 bases and J dropped 7 bases, with 18 bases sitting between them. The germline gives CDR1 MDHEN, CDR2 SYDVKM. The CDR3 loop reads CASGAGDRGNSPLHF. The CDR3 DNA follows: TGTGCCAGCGGGGCAGGGGATAGGGGCAATTCACCCCTCCACTTT.

Written as DNA, the CDR3 is TGTGCCAGCAGCTTCTTCGGGAGGGGCTGGGGCACTGAAGCTTTCTTT. This sequence encodes CASSFFGRGWGTEAFF. The V call is TRBV28, the J call TRBJ1-1; the D gene is possibly TRBD1 (5 bases). V lost 6 bases and J lost 4, with 21 bases in between. The germline V gene encodes CDR1 MDHEN and CDR2 SYDVKM. CDR3 length: 16 amino acids.

The V gene is TRBV14, the J gene TRBJ2-1; 16 bases line up with TRBD2. CDR3 length equals 18 residues. V gave up 1 base and J gave up 9 bases; unmatched junction bases: 9. Germline loops: CDR1 SGHDN, CDR2 FVKESK. The CDR3 spells CASSQAFGTSGRAGEQFF. CDR3 DNA: TGTGCCAGCAGCCAAGCTTTCGGGACTAGCGGGAGGGCGGGTGAGCAGTTCTTC.

V and J are TRBV6-5 and TRBJ1-2; D may be TRBD1 (6 bases). Trimming removed 0 bases at V and 7 bases at J, with 6 bases between. Germline CDR1 is MNHEY and CDR2 is SVGAGI. The CDR3 totals 12 residues. For the CDR3, the DNA is TGTGCCAGCAGTTACTCAGGGGGTGGCTACACCTTC. It yields the protein CASSYSGGGYTF.

V and J are TRBV5-5 and TRBJ2-3; tentatively, D is TRBD2 (5 bases). Between the trimmed V and J ends, which lost 2 bases and 3 bases, there was a span of 13 bases. This CDR3 contains 15 residues. The V gene's germline CDR1 is SGHKS and CDR2 YYEKEE (reference sequence). This chain's CDR3 is CASSLEGLGTDTQYF. Here the CDR3 DNA reads TGTGCCAGCAGCTTAGAGGGATTAGGGACAGATACGCAGTATTTT.

The chain links TRBV5-1 to TRBJ2-7; D may be TRBD1 (7 bases). The CDR3 runs to 16 residues. The germline V gene has CDR1 SGHRS and CDR2 YFSETQ. V lost 1 base and J lost 4, with 18 bases in between. The CDR3 sequence: CASSLSRAGGGYEQYF. In DNA, the CDR3 is TGCGCCAGCAGCTTGTCACGGGCAGGGGGAGGTTACGAGCAGTACTTC.

This chain connects TRBV2 to TRBJ1-1; 8 bases are a match to TRBD1. Germline CDR1 SNHLY, CDR2 FYNNEI. V lost 7 bases, J lost 1 base, and 5 bases stayed unmatched. This CDR3 has 14 residues. This CDR3 reads CASTSGTGNTEAFF. The CDR3, as DNA: TGTGCCAGCACCTCCGGGACAGGGAACACTGAAGCTTTCTTT.

The chain recombines TRBV18 with TRBJ2-2; maybe TRBD1 (5 bases). This CDR3 is built from 15 residues. In germline, CDR1 is KGHSH, CDR2 LQKENI. Trimming took off 2 bases at V and 8 bases at J, with 15 bases between the two ends. The CDR3 protein is CASSPSEAPGGELFF. CDR3 nucleotide sequence: TGTGCCAGCTCACCATCTGAAGCGCCAGGGGGGGAGCTGTTTTTT.

A word on this clone: This CDR3 fails to terminate in the conserved phenylalanine or tryptophan, so it likely reflects a read error. The DNA is left out, because the CDR3 cannot be placed on it with certainty; the CDR3 is given as TCRdb lists it. The gene calls are TRBV3-1 (or the pseudogene TRBV3-2) and TRBJ2-7; TRBD2 is taken as the D call from the table, unchecked against the DNA. The CDR3 has 10 amino acids, counting both end residues. The V gene's germline CDR1 is LGHDT and CDR2 YNNKEL (reference sequence). CDR3: CASGGQREAI.

The chain joins TRBV29-1 to TRBJ2-7, with D perhaps TRBD2 (5 bases). The CDR3 is 14 residues long. The ends were cut back, 4 bases at V and 0 bases at J, with 13 bases in the middle. Germline V gene lookup returns CDR1 SQVTM and CDR2 ANQGSEA. CDR3 sequence: CSVGGRVNSYEQYF. The CDR3 coding sequence is TGCAGCGTTGGAGGGCGGGTGAACTCCTACGAGCAGTACTTC.

CDR3 amino acids: CASSSPLGQGWYEQYF. The CDR3 region has the DNA TGTGCCAGCAGTTCCCCCCTTGGACAGGGGTGGTACGAGCAGTACTTC. This chain links TRBV6-5 with TRBJ2-7; 9 positions match TRBD1. Trimming at V came to 4 bases and at J to 4 bases, leaving 11 bases not matched to a gene. The germline CDR1 and CDR2 sequences are MNHEY and SVGAGI. The CDR3 has 16 amino acids.

The chain links TRBV6-5 to TRBJ2-7; 11 positions agree with TRBD1. CDR1 is MNHEY, CDR2 SVGAGI, per germline. CDR3 length: 14 residues. V shed 6 bases, J shed 2 bases, and the junction held 3 bases outside the gene matches. The CDR3 DNA reads as TGTGCCAGCAGCTGGGGACAGGGGGCCTACGAGCAGTACTTC. Protein sequence: CASSWGQGAYEQYF.

This chain joins TRBV6-1 and TRBJ2-3; 8 bases agree with TRBD2. V was pared by 2 bases and J by 2 bases, with 6 bases of the junction left unmatched. Germline V gives CDR1 MNHNS, CDR2 SASEGT. CDR3 size: 16 residues. The CDR3, as DNA: TGTGCCAGCAGTGAACCATCTAGCGGGCTCACAGATACGCAGTATTTT. Translating gives CASSEPSSGLTDTQYF.